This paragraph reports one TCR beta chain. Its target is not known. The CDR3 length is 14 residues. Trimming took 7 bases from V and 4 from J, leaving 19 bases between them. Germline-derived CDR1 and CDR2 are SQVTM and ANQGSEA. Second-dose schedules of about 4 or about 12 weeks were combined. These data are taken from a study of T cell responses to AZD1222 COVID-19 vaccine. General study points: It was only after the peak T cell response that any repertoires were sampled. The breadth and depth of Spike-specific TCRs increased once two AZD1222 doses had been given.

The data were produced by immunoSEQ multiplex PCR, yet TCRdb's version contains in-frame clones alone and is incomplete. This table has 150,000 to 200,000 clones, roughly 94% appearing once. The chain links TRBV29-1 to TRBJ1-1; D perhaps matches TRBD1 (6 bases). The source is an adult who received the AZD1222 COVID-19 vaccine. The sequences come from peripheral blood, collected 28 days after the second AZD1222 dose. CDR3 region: CSAKPQGRLTEAFF. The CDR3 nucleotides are TGCAGCGCGAAACCGCAGGGGCGTCTCACTGAAGCTTTCTTT.